This T cell receptor (beta chain) was profiled in a study of human T cells and chemical hapten exposure. For the study at large: TCR yields differed between samples (mainly from small differences in pooled library volume).

Germline V CDR1 and CDR2: LNHDA, SQIVND (reference sequence). There are 16 residues in the CDR3. V was trimmed by 1 base and J by 3 bases, leaving 13 bases between them. The template was total RNA from unfractionated whole blood. The library tagged individual cDNA molecules with unique molecular identifiers. Authors' data handling: 96,000 or so TCRs per sample was the median, with a range of roughly 23,224 to 750,000. TCRdb reprocessed the reads via MiXCR and lists one record per CDR3 protein. TCRdb, not the original authors, processed these V and J calls. The sample has 95,000 to 150,000 distinct CDR3 sequences, around 9% seen once. This clonotype was counted a few times. What it recognizes is unknown. Study-wide results and limits: High-frequency TCRs, those above 1 in 1000, stayed the same after DPC sensitization.

The chain is built from TRBV19 and TRBJ1-5; possible D gene TRBD1, 6 bases. The specimen sequenced was whole blood. This clonotype was obtained from a human donor in good health. Some clones in this sample may be carry-over from other donors' samples. The CDR3 is CASSIGSGTLNQPQHF. In DNA, the CDR3 is TGTGCCAGTAGTATAGGTTCCGGGACACTCAATCAGCCCCAGCATTTT. The whole variable domain, remainder taken from reference TRBV19 and TRBJ1-5, is DGGITQSPKYLFRKEGQNVTLSCEQNLNHDAMYWYRQDPGQGLRLIYYSQIVNDFQKGDIAEGYSVSREKKESFPLTVTSAQKNPTAFYLCASSIGSGTLNQPQHFGDGTRLSIL.